The present T cell receptor beta chain was sequenced within a study of graft-versus-host responses after intestinal transplantation. Generated by immunoSEQ multiplex PCR, the TCRdb table keeps only in-frame clones and is missing some. Seen here are 62,000 or so clones, roughly 89% observed once, and the top ten hold around 1.5%. V shed 4 bases, J shed 11 bases, and the junction held 10 bases outside the gene matches. The CDR3 length is 13 residues. Germline V gene data show CDR1 as SGHRS and CDR2 as YFSETQ. The sequenced sample was PBMCs, obtained 26 days after transplant. This receptor was obtained from a human patient who received an intestinal transplant, so some T cells may come from the graft donor. The chain uses TRBV5-1 and TRBJ2-5, with 8 bases lining up with TRBD1. CDR3 nucleotides: TGCGCCAGCAGCCCGGGGACAGGCTCAGAGCAGTACTTC. This codes for CASSPGTGSEQYF. Full variable domain (missing parts from reference TRBV5-1 and TRBJ2-5): KAGVTQTPRYLIKTRGQQVTLSCSPISGHRSVSWYQQTPGQGLQFLFEYFSETQRNKGNFPGRFSGRQFSNSRSEMNVSTLELGDSALYLCASSPGTGSEQYFGPGTRLLVL.